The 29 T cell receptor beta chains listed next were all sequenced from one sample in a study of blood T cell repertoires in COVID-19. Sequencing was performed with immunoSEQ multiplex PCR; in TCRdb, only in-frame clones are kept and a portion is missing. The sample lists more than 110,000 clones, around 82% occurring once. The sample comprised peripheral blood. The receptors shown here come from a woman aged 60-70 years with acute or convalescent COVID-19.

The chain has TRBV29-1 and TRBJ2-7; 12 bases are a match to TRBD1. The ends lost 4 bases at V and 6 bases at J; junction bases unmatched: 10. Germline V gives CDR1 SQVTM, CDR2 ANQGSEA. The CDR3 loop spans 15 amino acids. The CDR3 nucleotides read TGCAGCGTTGCGGTTATAGGGACAGGGGGCCGCGAGCAGTACTTC. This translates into CSVAVIGTGGREQYF.

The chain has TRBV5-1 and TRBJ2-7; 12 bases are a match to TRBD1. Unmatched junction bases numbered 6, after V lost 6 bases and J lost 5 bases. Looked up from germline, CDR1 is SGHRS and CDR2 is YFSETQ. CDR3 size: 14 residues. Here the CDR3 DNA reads TGCGCCAGCACCCCCGGGACAGGGGGCAACGAGCAGTACTTC. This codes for CASTPGTGGNEQYF.

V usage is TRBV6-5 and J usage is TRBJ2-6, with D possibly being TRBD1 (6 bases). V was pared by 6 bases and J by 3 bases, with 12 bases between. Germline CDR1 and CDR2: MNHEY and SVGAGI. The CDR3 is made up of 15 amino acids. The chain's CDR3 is CASRITGFGANVLTF. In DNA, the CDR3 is TGTGCCAGCAGGATTACAGGGTTTGGGGCCAACGTCCTGACTTTC.

The CDR3 loop reads CASSYDRGGVGNTEAFF. For the CDR3, the DNA is TGTGCCAGCAGCTACGACAGGGGGGGAGTTGGGAACACTGAAGCTTTCTTT. J is TRBJ1-1 and V is TRBV5-6; 9 bases match TRBD1. The trim removed 3 bases at V and 1 base at J, leaving 10 bases unmatched. CDR3 length equals 17 residues. Germline CDR1 is SGHDT and CDR2 is YYEEEE.

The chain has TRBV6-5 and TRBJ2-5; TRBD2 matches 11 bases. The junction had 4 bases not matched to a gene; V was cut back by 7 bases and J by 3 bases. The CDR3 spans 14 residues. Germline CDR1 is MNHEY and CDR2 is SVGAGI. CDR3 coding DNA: TGTGCCAGCAAACGACTAGCGGGAAAAGAGACCCAGTACTTC. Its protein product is CASKRLAGKETQYF.

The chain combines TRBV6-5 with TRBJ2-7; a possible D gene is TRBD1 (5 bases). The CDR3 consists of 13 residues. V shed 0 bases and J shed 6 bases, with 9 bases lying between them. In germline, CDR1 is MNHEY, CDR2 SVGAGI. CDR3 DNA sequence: TGTGCCAGCAGTTACTCGGGGCTTGGCGAGCAGTACTTC. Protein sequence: CASSYSGLGEQYF.

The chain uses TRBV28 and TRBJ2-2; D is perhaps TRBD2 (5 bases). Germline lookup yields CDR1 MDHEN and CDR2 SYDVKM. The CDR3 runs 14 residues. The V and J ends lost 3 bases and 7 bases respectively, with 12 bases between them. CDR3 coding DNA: TGTGCCAGCAGTTTCTACCAAGCGGACGGGGAGCTGTTTTTT. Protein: CASSFYQADGELFF.

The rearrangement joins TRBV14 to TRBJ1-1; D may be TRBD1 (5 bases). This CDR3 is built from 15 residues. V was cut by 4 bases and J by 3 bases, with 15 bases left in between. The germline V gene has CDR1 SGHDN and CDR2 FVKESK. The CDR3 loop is CASSPFGGFHTEAFF. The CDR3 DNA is TGTGCCAGCAGCCCCTTCGGGGGGTTTCACACTGAAGCTTTCTTT.

The CDR3 here is CASSLGEGNIQYF. CDR3 coding DNA: TGCGCCAGCAGCTTGGGGGAGGGGAACATTCAGTACTTC. The chain couples TRBV5-1 to TRBJ2-4, with 7 bases lining up with TRBD2. V was pared by 0 bases and J by 7 bases, with 1 base of the junction left unmatched. This CDR3 is 13 amino acids long. Germline V gene lookup returns CDR1 SGHRS and CDR2 YFSETQ.

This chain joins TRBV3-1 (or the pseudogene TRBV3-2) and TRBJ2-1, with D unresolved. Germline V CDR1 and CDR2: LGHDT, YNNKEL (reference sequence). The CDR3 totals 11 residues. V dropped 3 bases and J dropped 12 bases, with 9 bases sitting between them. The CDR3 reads CASSQLRLQFF. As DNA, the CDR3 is TGTGCCAGCAGCCAGCTGAGGCTGCAGTTCTTC.

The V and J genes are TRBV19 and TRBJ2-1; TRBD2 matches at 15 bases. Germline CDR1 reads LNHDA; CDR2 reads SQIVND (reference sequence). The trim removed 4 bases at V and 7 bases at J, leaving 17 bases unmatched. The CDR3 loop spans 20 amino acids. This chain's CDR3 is CASSTYYWTSGRAGKNEQFF. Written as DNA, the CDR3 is TGTGCCAGTAGTACATACTATTGGACTAGCGGGAGGGCCGGAAAGAATGAGCAGTTCTTC.

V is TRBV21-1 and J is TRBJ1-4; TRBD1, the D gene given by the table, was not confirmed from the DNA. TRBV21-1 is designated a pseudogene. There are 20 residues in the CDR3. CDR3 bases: TGTGCCAGCAGCCACCGGAAGTGGGACAGCTCACTGTCAACTAATGAAAAACTGTTTTTT. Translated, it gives CASSHRKWDSSLSTNEKLFF.

The CDR3 DNA follows: TGTGCCAGCAGCTTGACAGCGATGAACACTGAAGCTTTCTTT. Its translation: CASSLTAMNTEAFF. The chain carries TRBV11-3 and TRBJ1-1, with a weak D call TRBD1 (5 bases). With 3 bases removed from V and 0 bases from J, the gap between germline ends came to 8 bases. Germline loops: CDR1 SGHNT, CDR2 YENEEA. This CDR3 contains 14 residues. The entire variable domain, with the rest obtained from reference TRBV11-3 and TRBJ1-1, is as follows: EAGVVQSPRYKIIEKKQPVAFWCNPISGHNTLYWYLQNLGQGPELLIRYENEEAVDDSQLPKDRFSAERLKGVDSTLKIQPAELGDSAVYLCASSLTAMNTEAFFGQGTRLTVV.

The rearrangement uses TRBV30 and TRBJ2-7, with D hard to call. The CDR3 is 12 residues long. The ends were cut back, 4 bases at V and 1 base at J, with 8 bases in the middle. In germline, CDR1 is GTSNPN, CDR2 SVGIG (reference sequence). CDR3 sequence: CAWNRESYEQYF. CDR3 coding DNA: TGTGCCTGGAATAGAGAGTCCTACGAGCAGTACTTC. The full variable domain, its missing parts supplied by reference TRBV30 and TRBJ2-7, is SQTIHQWPATLVQPVGSPLSLECTVEGTSNPNLYWYRQAAGRGLQLLFYSVGIGQISSEVPQNLSASRPQDRQFILSSKKLLLSDSGFYLCAWNRESYEQYFGPGTRLTVT.

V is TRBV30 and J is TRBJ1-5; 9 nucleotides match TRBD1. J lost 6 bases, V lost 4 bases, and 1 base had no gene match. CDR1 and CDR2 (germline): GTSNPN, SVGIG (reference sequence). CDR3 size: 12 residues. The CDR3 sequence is CAWNRGPQPQHF. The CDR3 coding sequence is TGTGCCTGGAACAGGGGGCCTCAGCCCCAGCATTTT.

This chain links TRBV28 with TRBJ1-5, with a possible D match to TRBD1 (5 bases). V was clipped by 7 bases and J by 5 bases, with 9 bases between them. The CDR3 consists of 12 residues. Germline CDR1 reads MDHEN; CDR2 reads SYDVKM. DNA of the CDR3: TGTGCCAGCACGACAGTAGATCAGCCCCAGCATTTT. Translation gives CASTTVDQPQHF.

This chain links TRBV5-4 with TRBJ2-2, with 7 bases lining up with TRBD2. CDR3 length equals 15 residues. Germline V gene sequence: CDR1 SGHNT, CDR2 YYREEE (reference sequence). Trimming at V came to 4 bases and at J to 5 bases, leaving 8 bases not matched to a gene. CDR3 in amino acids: CASSLAGVETGELFF. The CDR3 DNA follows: TGTGCCAGCAGCCTTGCGGGAGTGGAGACCGGGGAGCTGTTTTTT.

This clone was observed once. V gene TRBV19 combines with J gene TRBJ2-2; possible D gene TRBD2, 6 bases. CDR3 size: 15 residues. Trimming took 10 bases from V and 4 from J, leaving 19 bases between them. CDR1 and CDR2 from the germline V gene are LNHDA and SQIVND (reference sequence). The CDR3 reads CATALGDLATGELFF. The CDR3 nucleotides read TGTGCCACCGCCCTCGGGGACTTGGCCACCGGGGAGCTGTTTTTT. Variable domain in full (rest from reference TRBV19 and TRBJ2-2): DGGITQSPKYLFRKEGQNVTLSCEQNLNHDAMYWYRQDPGQGLRLIYYSQIVNDFQKGDIAEGYSVSREKKESFPLTVTSAQKNPTAFYLCATALGDLATGELFFGEGSRLTVL.

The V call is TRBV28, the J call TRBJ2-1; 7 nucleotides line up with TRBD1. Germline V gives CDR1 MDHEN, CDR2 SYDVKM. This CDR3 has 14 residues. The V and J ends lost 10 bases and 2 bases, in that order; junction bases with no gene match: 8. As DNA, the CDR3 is TGTGCCACAGATCGGGACAGCACCTACAATGAGCAGTTCTTC. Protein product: CATDRDSTYNEQFF.

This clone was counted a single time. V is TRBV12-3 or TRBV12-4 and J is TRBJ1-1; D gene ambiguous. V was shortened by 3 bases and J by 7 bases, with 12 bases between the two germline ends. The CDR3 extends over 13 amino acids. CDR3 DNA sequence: TGTGCCAGCAGTTTCCGAGATAGCGGTGAAGCTTTCTTT. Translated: CASSFRDSGEAFF.

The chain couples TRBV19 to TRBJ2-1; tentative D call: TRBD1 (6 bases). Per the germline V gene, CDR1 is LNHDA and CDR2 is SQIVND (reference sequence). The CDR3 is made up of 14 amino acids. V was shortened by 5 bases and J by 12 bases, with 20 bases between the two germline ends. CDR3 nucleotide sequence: TGTGCCAGTAGTCTGGCCCCCAACCCACAGGGGCAGTTCTTC. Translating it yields CASSLAPNPQGQFF.

The CDR3 nucleotides are TGTGCCAGCAGCGTTCAAAGACAGGGGCCTCACTCTGGGGCCAACGTCCTGACTTTC. It is translated as CASSVQRQGPHSGANVLTF. The rearrangement links TRBV7-2 to TRBJ2-6; 8 bases align to TRBD1. V lost 5 bases and J lost 0; bases outside the gene matches: 12. CDR3 length: 19 amino acids. Per germline, CDR1 SGHTA and CDR2 FQGNSA. Looking up the rest from reference TRBV7-2 and TRBJ2-6 gives the full variable domain: GAGVSQSPSNKVTEKGKDVELRCDPISGHTALYWYRQSLGQGLEFLIYFQGNSAPDKSGLPSDRFSAERTGGSVSTLTIQRTQQEDSAVYLCASSVQRQGPHSGANVLTFGAGSRLTVL.

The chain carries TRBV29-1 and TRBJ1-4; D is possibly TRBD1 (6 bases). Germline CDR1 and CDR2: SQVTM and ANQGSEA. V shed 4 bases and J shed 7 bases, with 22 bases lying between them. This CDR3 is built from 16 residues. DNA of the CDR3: TGCAGCGTTGCTTTCCGTTTTGGCCAGGGGACTGAAAAACTGTTTTTT. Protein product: CSVAFRFGQGTEKLFF.

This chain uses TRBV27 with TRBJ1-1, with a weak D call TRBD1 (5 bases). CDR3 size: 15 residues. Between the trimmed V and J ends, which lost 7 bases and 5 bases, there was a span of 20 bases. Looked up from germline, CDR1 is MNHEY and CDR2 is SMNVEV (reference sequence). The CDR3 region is CASTPSTAPGTEAFF. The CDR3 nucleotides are TGTGCCAGCACACCCTCTACCGCCCCAGGGACTGAAGCTTTCTTT.

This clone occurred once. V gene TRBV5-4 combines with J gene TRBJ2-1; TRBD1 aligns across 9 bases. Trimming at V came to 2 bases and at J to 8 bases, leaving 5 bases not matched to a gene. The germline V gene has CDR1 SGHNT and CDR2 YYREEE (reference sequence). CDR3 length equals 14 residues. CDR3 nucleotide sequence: TGTGCCAGCAGCTTCCGGGACAGGGACTATGAGCAGTTCTTC. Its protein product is CASSFRDRDYEQFF.

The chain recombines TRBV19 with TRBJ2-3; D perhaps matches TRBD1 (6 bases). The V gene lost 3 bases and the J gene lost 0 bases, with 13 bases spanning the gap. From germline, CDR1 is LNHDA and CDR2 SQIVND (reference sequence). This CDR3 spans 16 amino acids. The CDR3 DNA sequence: TGTGCCAGTAGTATTAAAGGGACACGGAGCACAGATACGCAGTATTTT. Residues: CASSIKGTRSTDTQYF. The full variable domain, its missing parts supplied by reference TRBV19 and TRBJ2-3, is DGGITQSPKYLFRKEGQNVTLSCEQNLNHDAMYWYRQDPGQGLRLIYYSQIVNDFQKGDIAEGYSVSREKKESFPLTVTSAQKNPTAFYLCASSIKGTRSTDTQYFGPGTRLTVL.

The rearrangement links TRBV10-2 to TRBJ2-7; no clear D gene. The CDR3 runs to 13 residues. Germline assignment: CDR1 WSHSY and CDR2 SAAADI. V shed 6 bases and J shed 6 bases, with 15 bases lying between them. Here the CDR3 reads CASRLNSEVEQYF. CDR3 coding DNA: TGCGCCAGCAGATTAAATAGTGAAGTCGAGCAGTACTTC.

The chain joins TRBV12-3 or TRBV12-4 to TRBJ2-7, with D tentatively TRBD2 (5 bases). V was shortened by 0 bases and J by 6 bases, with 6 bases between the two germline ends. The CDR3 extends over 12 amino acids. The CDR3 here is CASSLAAGEQYF. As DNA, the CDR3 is TGTGCCAGCAGTTTAGCGGCGGGCGAGCAGTACTTC.

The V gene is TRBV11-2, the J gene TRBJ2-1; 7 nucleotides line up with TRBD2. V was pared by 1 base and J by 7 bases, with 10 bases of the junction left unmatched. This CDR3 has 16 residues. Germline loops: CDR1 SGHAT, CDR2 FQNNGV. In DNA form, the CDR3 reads TGTGCCAGCAGCTTAGCTGCTAGCGGAAACCGAAATGAGCAGTTCTTC. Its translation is CASSLAASGNRNEQFF.